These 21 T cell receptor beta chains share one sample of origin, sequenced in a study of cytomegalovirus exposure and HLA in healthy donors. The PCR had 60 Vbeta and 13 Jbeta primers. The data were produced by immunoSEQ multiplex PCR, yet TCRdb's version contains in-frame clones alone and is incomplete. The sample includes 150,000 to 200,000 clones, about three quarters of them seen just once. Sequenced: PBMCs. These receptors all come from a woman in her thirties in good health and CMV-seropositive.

In nucleotides, the CDR3 is TGTGCCAGCAGCTCGGGAACCCTGGACAGGGCGGCCTATGGCTACACCTTC. Translating gives CASSSGTLDRAAYGYTF. The genes are TRBV5-5 and TRBJ1-2; 8 bases map to TRBD1. Germline CDR1 is SGHKS and CDR2 is YYEKEE (reference sequence). The CDR3 runs to 17 residues. Trimming took 3 bases from V and 4 from J; bases not matched to a gene: 14.

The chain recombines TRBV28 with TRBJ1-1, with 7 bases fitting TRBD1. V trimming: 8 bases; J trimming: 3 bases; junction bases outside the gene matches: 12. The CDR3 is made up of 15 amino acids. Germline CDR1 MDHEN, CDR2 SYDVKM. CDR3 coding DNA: TGTGCCAGCTTCAGTGTCAGGGGGAAGTACACTGAAGCTTTCTTT. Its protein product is CASFSVRGKYTEAFF. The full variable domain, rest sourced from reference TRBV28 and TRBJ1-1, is DVKVTQSSRYLVKRTGEKVFLECVQDMDHENMFWYRQDPGLGLRLIYFSYDVKMKEKGDIPEGYSVSREKKERFSLILESASTNQTSMYLCASFSVRGKYTEAFFGQGTRLTVV.

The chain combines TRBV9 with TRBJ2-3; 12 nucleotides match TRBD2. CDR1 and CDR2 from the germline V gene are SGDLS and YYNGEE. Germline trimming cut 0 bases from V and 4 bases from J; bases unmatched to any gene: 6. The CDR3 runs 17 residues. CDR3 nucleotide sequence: TGTGCCAGCAGCGTAGCGACTAGCGGGAGTGGAGCAGATACGCAGTATTTT. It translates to CASSVATSGSGADTQYF. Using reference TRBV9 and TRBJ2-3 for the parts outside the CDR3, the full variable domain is DSGVTQTPKHLITATGQRVTLRCSPRSGDLSVYWYQQSLDQGLQFLIQYYNGEERAKGNILERFSAQQFPDLHSELNLSSLELGDSALYFCASSVATSGSGADTQYFGPGTRLTVL.

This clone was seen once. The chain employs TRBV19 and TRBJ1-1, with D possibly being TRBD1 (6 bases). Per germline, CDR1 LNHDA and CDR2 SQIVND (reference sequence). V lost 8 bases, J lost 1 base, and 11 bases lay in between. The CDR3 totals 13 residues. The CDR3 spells CASRQDRNTEAFF. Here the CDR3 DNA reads TGTGCCAGTCGTCAGGACAGGAACACTGAAGCTTTCTTT.

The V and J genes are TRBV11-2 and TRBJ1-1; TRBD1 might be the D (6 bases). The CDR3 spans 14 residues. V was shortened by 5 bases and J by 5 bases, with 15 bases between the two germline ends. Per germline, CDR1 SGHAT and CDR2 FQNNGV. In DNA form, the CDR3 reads TGTGCCAGCAGCAAAAACAGGGTTGGAACTGAAGCTTTCTTT. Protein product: CASSKNRVGTEAFF.

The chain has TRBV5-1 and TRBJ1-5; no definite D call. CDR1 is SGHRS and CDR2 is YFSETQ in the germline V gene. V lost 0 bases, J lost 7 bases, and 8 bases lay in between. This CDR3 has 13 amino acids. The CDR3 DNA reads TGCGCCAGCAGCTTGGATGGTGGCCAGCCCCAGCATTTT. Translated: CASSLDGGQPQHF.

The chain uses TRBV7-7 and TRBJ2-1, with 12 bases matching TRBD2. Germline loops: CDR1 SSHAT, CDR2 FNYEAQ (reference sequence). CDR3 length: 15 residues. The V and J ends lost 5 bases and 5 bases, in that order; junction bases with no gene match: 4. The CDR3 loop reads CASSILAGGNNEQFF. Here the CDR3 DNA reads TGTGCCAGCAGCATTCTAGCGGGAGGGAACAATGAGCAGTTCTTC. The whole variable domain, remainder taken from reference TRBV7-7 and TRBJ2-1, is GAGVSQSPRYKVTKRGQDVTLRCDPISSHATLYWYQQALGQGPEFLTYFNYEAQPDKSGLPSDRFSAERPEGSISTLTIQRTEQRDSAMYRCASSILAGGNNEQFFGPGTRLTVL.

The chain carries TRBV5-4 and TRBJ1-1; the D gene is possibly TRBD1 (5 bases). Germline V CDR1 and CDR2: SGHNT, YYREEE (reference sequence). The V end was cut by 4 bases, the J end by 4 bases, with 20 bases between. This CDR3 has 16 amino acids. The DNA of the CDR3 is TGTGCCAGCAGCCCGGACCAGGGTTACTGGGGCACTGAAGCTTTCTTT. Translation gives CASSPDQGYWGTEAFF.

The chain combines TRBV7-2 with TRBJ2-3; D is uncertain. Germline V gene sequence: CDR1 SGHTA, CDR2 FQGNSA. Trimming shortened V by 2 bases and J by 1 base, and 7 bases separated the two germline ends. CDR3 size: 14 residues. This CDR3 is CASSLWQGTDTQYF. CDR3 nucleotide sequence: TGTGCCAGCAGCTTATGGCAGGGCACAGATACGCAGTATTTT.

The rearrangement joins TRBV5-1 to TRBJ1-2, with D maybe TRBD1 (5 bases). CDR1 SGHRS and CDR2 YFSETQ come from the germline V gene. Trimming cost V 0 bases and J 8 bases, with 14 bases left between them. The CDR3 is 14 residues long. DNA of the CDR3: TGCGCCAGCAGCTTGGATGGGGGGTTGGGAGGCTACACCTTC. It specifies CASSLDGGLGGYTF.

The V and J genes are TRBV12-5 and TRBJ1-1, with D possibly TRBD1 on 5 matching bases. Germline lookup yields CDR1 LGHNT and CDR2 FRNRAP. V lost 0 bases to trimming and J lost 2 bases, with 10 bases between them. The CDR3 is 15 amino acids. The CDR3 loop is CASGLVRGDNTEAFF. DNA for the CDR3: TGTGCTAGTGGTTTGGTACGGGGGGATAACACTGAAGCTTTCTTT. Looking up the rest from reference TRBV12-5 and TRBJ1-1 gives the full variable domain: DARVTQTPRHKVTEMGQEVTMRCQPILGHNTVFWYRQTMMQGLELLAYFRNRAPLDDSGMPKDRFSAEMPDATLATLKIQPSEPRDSAVYFCASGLVRGDNTEAFFGQGTRLTVV.

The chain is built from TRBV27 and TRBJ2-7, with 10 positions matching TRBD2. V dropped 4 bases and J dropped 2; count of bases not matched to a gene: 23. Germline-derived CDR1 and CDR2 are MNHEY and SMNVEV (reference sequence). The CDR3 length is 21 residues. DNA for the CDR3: TGTGCCAGCAGTTCCGTCCAGCGGGAGGGGCGCCTTCTTCGTCGCCCCTACGAGCAGTACTTC. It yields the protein CASSSVQREGRLLRRPYEQYF.

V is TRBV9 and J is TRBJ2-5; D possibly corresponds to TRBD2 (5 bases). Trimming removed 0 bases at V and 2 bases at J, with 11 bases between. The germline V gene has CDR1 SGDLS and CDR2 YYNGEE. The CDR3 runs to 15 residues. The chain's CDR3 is CASSVEVSGQETQYF. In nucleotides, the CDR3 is TGTGCCAGCAGCGTAGAGGTATCGGGGCAAGAGACCCAGTACTTC.

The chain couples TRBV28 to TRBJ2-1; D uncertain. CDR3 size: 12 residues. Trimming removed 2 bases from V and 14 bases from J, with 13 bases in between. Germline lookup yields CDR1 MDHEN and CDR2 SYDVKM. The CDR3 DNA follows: TGTGCCAGCAGTTTAACGGAGAACGTTGAGTTCTTC. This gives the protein CASSLTENVEFF.

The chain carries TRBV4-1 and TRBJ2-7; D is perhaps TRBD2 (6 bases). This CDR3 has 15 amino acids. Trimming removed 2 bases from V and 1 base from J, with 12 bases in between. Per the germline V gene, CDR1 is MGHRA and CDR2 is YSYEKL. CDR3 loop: CASSQPAGGSYEQYF. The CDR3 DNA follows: TGCGCCAGCAGCCAACCCGCTGGGGGGTCCTACGAGCAGTACTTC.

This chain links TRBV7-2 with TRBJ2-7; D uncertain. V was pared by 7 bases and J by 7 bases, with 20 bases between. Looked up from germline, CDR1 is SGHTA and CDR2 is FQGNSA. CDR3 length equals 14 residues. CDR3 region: CASNPSGVLAEQYF. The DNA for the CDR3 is TGTGCCAGCAATCCTTCCGGAGTGTTGGCGGAGCAGTACTTC. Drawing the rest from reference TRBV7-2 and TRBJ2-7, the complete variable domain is GAGVSQSPSNKVTEKGKDVELRCDPISGHTALYWYRQSLGQGLEFLIYFQGNSAPDKSGLPSDRFSAERTGGSVSTLTIQRTQQEDSAVYLCASNPSGVLAEQYFGPGTRLTVT.

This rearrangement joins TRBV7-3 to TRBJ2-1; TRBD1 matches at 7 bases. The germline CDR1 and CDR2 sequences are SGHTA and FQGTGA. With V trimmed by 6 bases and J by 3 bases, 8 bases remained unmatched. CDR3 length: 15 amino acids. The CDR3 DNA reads TGTGCCAGCAGTCCGACAGGGTTTAGCTACAATGAGCAGTTCTTC. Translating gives CASSPTGFSYNEQFF.

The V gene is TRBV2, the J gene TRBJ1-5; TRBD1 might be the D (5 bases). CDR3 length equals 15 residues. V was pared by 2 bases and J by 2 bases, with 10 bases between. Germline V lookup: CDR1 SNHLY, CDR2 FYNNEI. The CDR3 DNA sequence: TGTGCCAGCAGTGAACAGGGTTCGCGCAATCAGCCCCAGCATTTT. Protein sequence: CASSEQGSRNQPQHF.

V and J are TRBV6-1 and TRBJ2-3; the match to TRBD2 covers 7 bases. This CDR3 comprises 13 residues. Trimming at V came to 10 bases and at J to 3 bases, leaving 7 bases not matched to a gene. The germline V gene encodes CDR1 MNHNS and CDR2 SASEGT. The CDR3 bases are TGTGCCACCGAAAGGGGAGGGACAGATACGCAGTATTTT. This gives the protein CATERGGTDTQYF.

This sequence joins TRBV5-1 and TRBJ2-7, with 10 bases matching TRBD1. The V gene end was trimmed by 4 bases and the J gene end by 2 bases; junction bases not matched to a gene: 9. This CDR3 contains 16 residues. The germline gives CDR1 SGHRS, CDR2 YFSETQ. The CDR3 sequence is CASSPRQGTGAYEQYF. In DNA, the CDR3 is TGCGCCAGCAGCCCCCGGCAGGGGACAGGGGCCTACGAGCAGTACTTC.

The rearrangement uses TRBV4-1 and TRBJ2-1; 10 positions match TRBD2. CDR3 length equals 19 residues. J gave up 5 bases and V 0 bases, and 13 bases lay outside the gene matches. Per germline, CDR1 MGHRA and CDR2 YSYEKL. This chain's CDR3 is CASSQEGWLAGDGHNEQFF. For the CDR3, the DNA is TGCGCCAGCAGCCAAGAGGGGTGGCTAGCGGGAGATGGCCACAATGAGCAGTTCTTC.